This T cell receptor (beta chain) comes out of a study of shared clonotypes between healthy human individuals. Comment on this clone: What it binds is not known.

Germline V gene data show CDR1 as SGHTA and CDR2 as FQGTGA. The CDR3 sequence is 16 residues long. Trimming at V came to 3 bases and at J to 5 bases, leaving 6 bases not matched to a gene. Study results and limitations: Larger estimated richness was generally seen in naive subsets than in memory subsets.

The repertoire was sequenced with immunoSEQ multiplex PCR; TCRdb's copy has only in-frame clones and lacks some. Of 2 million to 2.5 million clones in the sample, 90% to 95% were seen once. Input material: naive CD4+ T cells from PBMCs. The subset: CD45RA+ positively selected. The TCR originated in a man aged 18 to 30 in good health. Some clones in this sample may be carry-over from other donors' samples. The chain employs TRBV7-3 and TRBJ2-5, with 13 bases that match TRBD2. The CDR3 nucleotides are TGTGCCAGCAGCTTGGGACTAGCGGGATCTCGGGAGACCCAGTACTTC. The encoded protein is CASSLGLAGSRETQYF. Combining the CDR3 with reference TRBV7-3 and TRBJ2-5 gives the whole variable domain GAGVSQTPSNKVTEKGKYVELRCDPISGHTALYWYRQSLGQGPEFLIYFQGTGAADDSGLPNDRFFAVRPEGSVSTLKIQRTERGDSAVYLCASSLGLAGSRETQYFGPGTRLLVL.